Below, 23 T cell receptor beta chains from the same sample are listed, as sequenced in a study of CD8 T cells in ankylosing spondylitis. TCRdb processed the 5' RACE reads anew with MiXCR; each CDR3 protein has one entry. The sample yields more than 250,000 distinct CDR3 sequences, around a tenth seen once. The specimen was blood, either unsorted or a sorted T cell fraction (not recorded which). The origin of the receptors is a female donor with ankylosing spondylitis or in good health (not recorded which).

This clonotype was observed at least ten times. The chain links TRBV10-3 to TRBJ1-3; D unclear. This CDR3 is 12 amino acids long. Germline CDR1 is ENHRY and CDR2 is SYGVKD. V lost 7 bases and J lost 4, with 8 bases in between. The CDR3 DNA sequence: TGTGCCATCATCCGCCCAGGAAACACCATATATTTT. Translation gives CAIIRPGNTIYF.

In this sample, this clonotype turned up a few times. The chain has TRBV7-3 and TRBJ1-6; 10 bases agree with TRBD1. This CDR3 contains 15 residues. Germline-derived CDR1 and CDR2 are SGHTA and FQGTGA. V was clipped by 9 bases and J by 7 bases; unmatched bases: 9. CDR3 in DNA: TGTGCCAGTGCACTGGACAGGGGGGGGAATTCACCCCTCCACTTT. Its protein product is CASALDRGGNSPLHF. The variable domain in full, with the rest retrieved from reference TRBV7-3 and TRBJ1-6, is GAGVSQTPSNKVTEKGKYVELRCDPISGHTALYWYRQSLGQGPEFLIYFQGTGAADDSGLPNDRFFAVRPEGSVSTLKIQRTERGDSAVYLCASALDRGGNSPLHFGNGTRLTVT.

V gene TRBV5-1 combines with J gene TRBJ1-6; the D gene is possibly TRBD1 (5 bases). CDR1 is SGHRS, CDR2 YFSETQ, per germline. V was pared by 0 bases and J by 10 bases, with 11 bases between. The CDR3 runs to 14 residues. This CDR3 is CASSLVGGVSPLHF. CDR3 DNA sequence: TGCGCCAGCAGCTTGGTCGGGGGGGTCTCACCCCTCCACTTT. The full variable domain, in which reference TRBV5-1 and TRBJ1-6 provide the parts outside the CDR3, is KAGVTQTPRYLIKTRGQQVTLSCSPISGHRSVSWYQQTPGQGLQFLFEYFSETQRNKGNFPGRFSGRQFSNSRSEMNVSTLELGDSALYLCASSLVGGVSPLHFGNGTRLTVT.

For the CDR3, the DNA is TGCGCCAGCAGCTTCAACACAGGGAGTGCCTACGAGCAGTACTTC. Amino acids: CASSFNTGSAYEQYF. This chain links TRBV5-1 with TRBJ2-7; perhaps TRBD1 as D (6 bases). Germline V gene lookup returns CDR1 SGHRS and CDR2 YFSETQ. CDR3 length equals 15 residues. Trimming pared 2 bases from V and 2 bases from J, leaving 14 bases between.

The CDR3 DNA is TGTGCCAGCTCACCCAGCACAGACAGTTATGGCTACACCTTC. This encodes CASSPSTDSYGYTF. This chain joins TRBV18 and TRBJ1-2; a weak D match, TRBD1 (5 bases). Germline V gene sequence: CDR1 KGHSH, CDR2 LQKENI. The CDR3 is 14 amino acids. V shed 3 bases and J shed 5 bases, with 13 bases lying between them.

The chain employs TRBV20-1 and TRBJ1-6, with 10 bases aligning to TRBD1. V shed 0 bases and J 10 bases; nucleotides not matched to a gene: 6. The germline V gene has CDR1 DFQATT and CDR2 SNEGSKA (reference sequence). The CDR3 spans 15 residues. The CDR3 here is CSARDPPTGGSPLHF. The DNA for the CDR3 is TGCAGTGCTAGAGATCCCCCGACAGGGGGCTCACCCCTCCACTTT.

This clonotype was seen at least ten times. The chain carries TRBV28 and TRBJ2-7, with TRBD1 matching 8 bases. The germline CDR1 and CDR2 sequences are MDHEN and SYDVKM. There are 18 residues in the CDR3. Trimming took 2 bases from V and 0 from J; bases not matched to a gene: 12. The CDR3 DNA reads TGTGCCAGCAGTTTAGGGGACAGGTCACGACTAAGCTCCTACGAGCAGTACTTC. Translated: CASSLGDRSRLSSYEQYF.

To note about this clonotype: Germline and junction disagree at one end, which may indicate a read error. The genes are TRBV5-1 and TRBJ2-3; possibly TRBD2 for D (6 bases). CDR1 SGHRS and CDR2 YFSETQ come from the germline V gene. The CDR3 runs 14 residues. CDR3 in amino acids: CASCLGGFTDTQYF. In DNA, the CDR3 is TGCGCCAGCTGCTTGGGAGGATTCACAGATACGCAGTATTTT.

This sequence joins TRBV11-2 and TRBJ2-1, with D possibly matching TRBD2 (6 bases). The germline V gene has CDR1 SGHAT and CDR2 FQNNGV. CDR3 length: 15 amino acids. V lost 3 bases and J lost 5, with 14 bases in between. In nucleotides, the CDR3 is TGTGCCAGCAGCTTCTGGGGGGAGGAGGACAATGAGCAGTTCTTC. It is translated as CASSFWGEEDNEQFF.

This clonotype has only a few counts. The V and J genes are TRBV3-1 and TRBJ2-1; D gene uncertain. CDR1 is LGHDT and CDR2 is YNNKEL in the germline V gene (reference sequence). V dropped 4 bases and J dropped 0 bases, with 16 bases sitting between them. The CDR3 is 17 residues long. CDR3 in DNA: TGTGCCAGCAGCCCCATTCGACCGCCACCCTCCTACAATGAGCAGTTCTTC. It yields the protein CASSPIRPPPSYNEQFF.

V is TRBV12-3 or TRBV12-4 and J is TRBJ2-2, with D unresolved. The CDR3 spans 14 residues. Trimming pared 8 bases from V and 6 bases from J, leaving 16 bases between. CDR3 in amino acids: CASPGPIQAGELFF. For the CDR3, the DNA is TGTGCCAGCCCCGGTCCCATTCAGGCCGGGGAGCTGTTTTTT.

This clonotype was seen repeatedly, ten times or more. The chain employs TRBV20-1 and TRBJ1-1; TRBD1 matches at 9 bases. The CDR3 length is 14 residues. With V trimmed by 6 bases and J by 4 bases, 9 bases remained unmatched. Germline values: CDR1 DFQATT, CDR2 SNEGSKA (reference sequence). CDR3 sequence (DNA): TGCAGTGCATGGACTACAGGGGGCCCCACTGAAGCTTTCTTT. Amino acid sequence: CSAWTTGGPTEAFF.

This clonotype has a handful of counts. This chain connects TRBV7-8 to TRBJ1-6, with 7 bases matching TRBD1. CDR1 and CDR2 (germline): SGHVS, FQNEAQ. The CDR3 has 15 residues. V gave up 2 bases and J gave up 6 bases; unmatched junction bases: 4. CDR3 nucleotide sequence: TGTGCCAGCAGCTTAAGGGGACAGCCTAATTCACCCCTCCACTTT. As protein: CASSLRGQPNSPLHF.

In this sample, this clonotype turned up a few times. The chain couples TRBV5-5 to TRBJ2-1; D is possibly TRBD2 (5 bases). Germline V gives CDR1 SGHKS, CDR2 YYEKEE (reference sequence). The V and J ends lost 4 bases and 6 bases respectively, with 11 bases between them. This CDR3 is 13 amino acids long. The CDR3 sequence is CASSRARGNEQFF. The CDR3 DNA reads TGTGCCAGCAGCAGGGCTCGGGGCAATGAGCAGTTCTTC.

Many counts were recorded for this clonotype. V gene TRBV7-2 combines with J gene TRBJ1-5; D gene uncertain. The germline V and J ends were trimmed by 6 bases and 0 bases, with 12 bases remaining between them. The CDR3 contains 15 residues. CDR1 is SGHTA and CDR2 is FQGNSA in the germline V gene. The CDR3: CASRRESDSNQPQHF. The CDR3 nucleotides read TGTGCCAGCAGGCGAGAAAGTGATAGCAATCAGCCCCAGCATTTT.

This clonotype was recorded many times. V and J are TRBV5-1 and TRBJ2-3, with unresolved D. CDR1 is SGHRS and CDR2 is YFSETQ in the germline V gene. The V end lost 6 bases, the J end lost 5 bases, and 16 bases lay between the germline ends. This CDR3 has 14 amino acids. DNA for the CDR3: TGCGCCAGCAAGGTCGGATGGGCTATAGATACGCAGTATTTT. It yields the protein CASKVGWAIDTQYF.

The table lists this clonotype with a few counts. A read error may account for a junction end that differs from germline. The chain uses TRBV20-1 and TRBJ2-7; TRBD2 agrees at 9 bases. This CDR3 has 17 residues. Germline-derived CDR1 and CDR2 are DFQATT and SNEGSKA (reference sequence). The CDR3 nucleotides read TGCTGTGCTAGGGAGGGGAGGCTAGCGGGGCGAGCCTACGAGCAGTACTTC. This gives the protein CCAREGRLAGRAYEQYF.

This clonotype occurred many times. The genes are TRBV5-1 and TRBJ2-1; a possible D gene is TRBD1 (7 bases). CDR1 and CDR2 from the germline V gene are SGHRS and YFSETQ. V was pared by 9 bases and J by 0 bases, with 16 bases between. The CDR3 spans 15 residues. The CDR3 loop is CATSQGGFSYNEQFF. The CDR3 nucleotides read TGCGCCACCTCCCAGGGGGGATTCTCCTACAATGAGCAGTTCTTC.

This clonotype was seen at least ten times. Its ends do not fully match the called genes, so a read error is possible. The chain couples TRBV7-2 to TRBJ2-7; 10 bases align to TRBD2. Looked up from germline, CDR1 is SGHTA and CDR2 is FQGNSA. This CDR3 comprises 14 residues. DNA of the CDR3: TGTGCCAGCAGACTCCTGGCTAGCGGGAGCGGGGTGCACTTC. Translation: CASRLLASGSGVHF.

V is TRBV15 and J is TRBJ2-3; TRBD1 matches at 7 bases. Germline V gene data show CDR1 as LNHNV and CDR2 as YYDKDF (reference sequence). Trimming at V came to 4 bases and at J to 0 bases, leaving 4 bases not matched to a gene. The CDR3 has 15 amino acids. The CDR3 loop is CATSKTGHSTDTQYF. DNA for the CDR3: TGTGCCACCAGCAAGACAGGGCACAGCACAGATACGCAGTATTTT.

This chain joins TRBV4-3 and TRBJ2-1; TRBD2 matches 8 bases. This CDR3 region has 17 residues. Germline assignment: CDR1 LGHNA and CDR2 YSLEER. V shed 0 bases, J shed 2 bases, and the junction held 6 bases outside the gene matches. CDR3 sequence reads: CASSQDWSGSPYNEQFF. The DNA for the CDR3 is TGCGCCAGCAGCCAAGATTGGAGCGGGAGCCCCTACAATGAGCAGTTCTTC.

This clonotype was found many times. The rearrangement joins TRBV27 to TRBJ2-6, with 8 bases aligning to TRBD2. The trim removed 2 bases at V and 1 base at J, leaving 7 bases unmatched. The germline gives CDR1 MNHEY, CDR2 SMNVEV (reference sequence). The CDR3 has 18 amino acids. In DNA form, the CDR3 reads TGTGCCAGCAGTTTAGATTCGGGAGGGCCGTCTGGGGCCAACGTCCTGACTTTC. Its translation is CASSLDSGGPSGANVLTF. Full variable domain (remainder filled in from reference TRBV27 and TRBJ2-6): EAQVTQNPRYLITVTGKKLTVTCSQNMNHEYMSWYRQDPGLGLRQIYYSMNVEVTDKGDVPEGYKVSRKEKRNFPLILESPSPNQTSLYFCASSLDSGGPSGANVLTFGAGSRLTVL.

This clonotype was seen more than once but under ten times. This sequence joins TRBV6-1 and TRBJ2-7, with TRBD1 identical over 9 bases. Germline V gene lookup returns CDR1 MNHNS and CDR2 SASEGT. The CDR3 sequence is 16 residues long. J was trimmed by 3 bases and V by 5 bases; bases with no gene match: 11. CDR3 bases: TGTGCCAGCAGTACCGGGACAGGGAGGTTCAGCTACGAGCAGTACTTC. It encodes CASSTGTGRFSYEQYF.